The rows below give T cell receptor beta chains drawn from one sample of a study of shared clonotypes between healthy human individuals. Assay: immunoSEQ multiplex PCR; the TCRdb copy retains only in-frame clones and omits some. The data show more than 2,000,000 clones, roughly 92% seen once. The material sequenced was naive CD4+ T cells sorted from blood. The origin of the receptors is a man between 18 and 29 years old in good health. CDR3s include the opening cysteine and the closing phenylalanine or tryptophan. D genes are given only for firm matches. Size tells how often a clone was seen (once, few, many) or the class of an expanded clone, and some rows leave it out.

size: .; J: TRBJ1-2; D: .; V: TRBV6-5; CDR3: CASGPAANYGYTF; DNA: TGTGCCAGCGGGCCCGCGGCAAACTATGGCTACACCTTC
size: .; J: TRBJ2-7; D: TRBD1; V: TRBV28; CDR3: CASSFWTGGHEQYF; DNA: TGTGCCAGCAGTTTCTGGACAGGGGGCCACGAGCAGTACTTC
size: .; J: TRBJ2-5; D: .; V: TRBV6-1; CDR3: CASSEAGTPTENQYF; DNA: TGTGCCAGCAGTGAAGCAGGGACCCCCACCGAGAACCAGTACTTC
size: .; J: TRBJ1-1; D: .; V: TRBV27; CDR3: CASSLIRARYSNTEAFF; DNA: TGTGCCAGCAGTTTGATTCGGGCCCGTTACTCGAACACTGAAGCTTTCTTT
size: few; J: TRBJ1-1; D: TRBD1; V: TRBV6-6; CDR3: CASTRTGPHTEAFF; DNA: TGTGCCAGCACAAGGACAGGGCCCCACACTGAAGCTTTCTTT
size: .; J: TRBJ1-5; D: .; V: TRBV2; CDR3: CASSDRANQPQHF; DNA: TGTGCCAGCAGTGATAGGGCTAATCAGCCCCAGCATTTT
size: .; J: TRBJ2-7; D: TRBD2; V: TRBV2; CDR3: CASNVDAGGPAEQYF; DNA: TGTGCCAGCAACGTCGACGCGGGAGGGCCGGCCGAGCAGTACTTC
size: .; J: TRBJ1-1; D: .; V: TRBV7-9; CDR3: CASSPRYMSTEAFF; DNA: TGTGCCAGCAGTCCAAGGTATATGAGCACTGAAGCTTTCTTT
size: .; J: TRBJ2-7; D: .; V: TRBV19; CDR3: CASTPAGTRTYEQYF; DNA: TGTGCCAGCACCCCCGCCGGGACACGGACCTACGAGCAGTACTTC
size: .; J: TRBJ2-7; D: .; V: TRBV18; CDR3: CASSPRGIGEQYF; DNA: TGTGCCAGCTCACCAAGGGGGATCGGTGAGCAGTACTTC
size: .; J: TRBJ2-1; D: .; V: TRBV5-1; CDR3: CASSSTSSGEQFF; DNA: TGCGCCAGCAGCTCCACTAGCTCAGGCGAGCAGTTCTTC